The 16 T cell receptor beta chains presented below share a single source sample, sequenced in a study of T cell responses to AZD1222 COVID-19 vaccine. This table comes from immunoSEQ multiplex PCR, and its TCRdb copy is limited to in-frame clones, with some not included. Of 170,000 or so clones listed, around 88% are singletons. The material sequenced was peripheral blood, taken 28 days after the second AZD1222 dose. Receptors originate from an adult who received the AZD1222 COVID-19 vaccine.

The V gene is TRBV9, the J gene TRBJ2-5, with 8 bases identical to TRBD2. The germline gives CDR1 SGDLS, CDR2 YYNGEE. This CDR3 is 15 amino acids long. The V gene end was trimmed by 0 bases and the J gene end by 7 bases; junction bases not matched to a gene: 8. The CDR3 DNA sequence: TGTGCCAGCAGCGTAGAAGCGGGGGCATGGCGGACCCAGTACTTC. This sequence encodes CASSVEAGAWRTQYF.

This rearrangement joins TRBV19 to TRBJ2-1, with a weak D call TRBD2 (5 bases). CDR3 length: 14 amino acids. Germline V gene lookup returns CDR1 LNHDA and CDR2 SQIVND (reference sequence). V lost 5 bases to trimming and J lost 10 bases, with 18 bases between them. The CDR3 region is CASSLQTIFFEQFF. In DNA, the CDR3 is TGTGCCAGTAGTCTCCAGACTATCTTCTTCGAGCAGTTCTTC.

The chain carries TRBV5-1 and TRBJ1-3; 9 positions agree with TRBD1. The V gene end was trimmed by 4 bases and the J gene end by 4 bases; junction bases not matched to a gene: 6. Looked up from germline, CDR1 is SGHRS and CDR2 is YFSETQ. This CDR3 has 15 residues. CDR3 amino acids: CASSGDRAGGNTIYF. In DNA form, the CDR3 reads TGCGCCAGCAGCGGGGACAGGGCGGGCGGAAACACCATATATTTT. The complete variable domain, with remaining parts taken from reference TRBV5-1 and TRBJ1-3, reads KAGVTQTPRYLIKTRGQQVTLSCSPISGHRSVSWYQQTPGQGLQFLFEYFSETQRNKGNFPGRFSGRQFSNSRSEMNVSTLELGDSALYLCASSGDRAGGNTIYFGEGSWLTVV.

The chain combines TRBV7-8 with TRBJ1-2, with TRBD1 matching 7 bases. V shed 4 bases and J 4 bases; nucleotides not matched to a gene: 12. The CDR3 spans 16 residues. CDR1 SGHVS and CDR2 FQNEAQ come from the germline V gene. CDR3 in amino acids: CASSSMQQGNPYGYTF. As DNA, the CDR3 is TGTGCCAGCAGCTCCATGCAACAGGGGAACCCCTATGGCTACACCTTC.

This clone came up once. This sequence joins TRBV15 and TRBJ2-2; 10 positions agree with TRBD1. CDR3 length: 20 amino acids. Trimming cost V 3 bases and J 7 bases; bases outside gene matches: 20. Germline V gene sequence: CDR1 LNHNV, CDR2 YYDKDF (reference sequence). The DNA for the CDR3 is TGTGCCACCAGCAGCGACTTAGCTAGGCCGGGACAGGGGAAGAGCGGGGAGCTGTTTTTT. This codes for CATSSDLARPGQGKSGELFF.

This chain links TRBV7-9 with TRBJ2-7; D is uncertain. This CDR3 has 17 residues. Germline assignment: CDR1 SEHNR and CDR2 FQNEAQ (reference sequence). V was clipped by 5 bases and J by 0 bases, with 20 bases between them. The CDR3 loop is CASSPLGGPPSSYEQYF. The DNA for the CDR3 is TGTGCCAGCAGCCCCCTAGGTGGGCCCCCGAGCTCCTACGAGCAGTACTTC.

This chain uses TRBV4-2 with TRBJ1-2, with D maybe TRBD1 (6 bases). V lost 3 bases to trimming and J lost 5 bases, with 10 bases between them. Germline lookup yields CDR1 LGHNA and CDR2 YNFKEQ. The CDR3 runs to 13 residues. The CDR3 loop is CASSHGQLYGYTF. The DNA of the CDR3 is TGTGCCAGCAGCCACGGACAGCTATATGGCTACACCTTC.

In its sample, this clone was seen once. CDR3 loop: CAWDGLNTEAFF. CDR3 nucleotides: TGTGCCTGGGATGGACTGAACACTGAAGCTTTCTTT. The chain joins TRBV30 to TRBJ1-1; no clear D gene. The CDR3 spans 12 residues. Germline CDR1 reads GTSNPN; CDR2 reads SVGIG (reference sequence). Trimming stripped 5 bases from V and 0 bases from J, with 7 bases between.

The chain recombines TRBV4-2 with TRBJ2-5, with unresolved D. This CDR3 spans 15 amino acids. Germline V CDR1 and CDR2: LGHNA, YNFKEQ. V was pared by 0 bases and J by 5 bases, with 13 bases between. CDR3 residues: CASSQESQWAETQYF. The CDR3 coding sequence is TGTGCCAGCAGCCAAGAGTCCCAGTGGGCGGAGACCCAGTACTTC.

Concerning this clone itself: The junction shows a germline mismatch at one end, possibly a read error. The chain combines TRBV28 with TRBJ2-5; TRBD1 is a possible D gene (5 bases). The CDR3 has 13 amino acids. From germline, CDR1 is MDHEN and CDR2 SYDVKM. For the CDR3, the DNA is TGTGCCAGCGGTTTACAGGTCCAAGAGACCCAGTACTTC. The encoded protein is CASGLQVQETQYF.

This chain uses TRBV6-2 or TRBV6-3 with TRBJ2-5; 7 bases are a match to TRBD2. CDR3 size: 16 residues. With V trimmed by 4 bases and J by 0 bases, 8 bases remained unmatched. The germline gives CDR1 MNHEY, CDR2 SVGEGT. CDR3 DNA sequence: TGTGCCAGCAGTTCGCCGGGACTACTGTACCAAGAGACCCAGTACTTC. Its translation: CASSSPGLLYQETQYF.

V usage is TRBV4-1 and J usage is TRBJ1-1; possibly TRBD1 for D (6 bases). The V end lost 4 bases, the J end lost 13 bases, and 19 bases lay between the germline ends. The CDR3 is 13 residues long. Germline assignment: CDR1 MGHRA and CDR2 YSYEKL. The CDR3 is CASSRDVGSRGFF. The CDR3 DNA reads TGCGCCAGCAGCCGCGATGTGGGGTCCAGGGGTTTCTTT.

The V call is TRBV5-1, the J call TRBJ2-2; 8 positions match TRBD1. The CDR3 covers 16 residues. The trim removed 4 bases at V and 1 base at J, leaving 6 bases unmatched. Per germline, CDR1 SGHRS and CDR2 YFSETQ. The CDR3 is CASSLTGTGNTGELFF. For the CDR3, the DNA is TGCGCCAGCAGCCTAACCGGGACAGGGAACACCGGGGAGCTGTTTTTT.

This chain uses TRBV30 with TRBJ1-1; D is unresolved. Trimming removed 0 bases at V and 1 base at J, with 12 bases between. CDR1 is GTSNPN, CDR2 SVGIG, per germline (reference sequence). The CDR3 loop spans 15 amino acids. In DNA, the CDR3 is TGTGCCTGGAGTGTACTAGAGGGAAGGAACACTGAAGCTTTCTTT. Protein: CAWSVLEGRNTEAFF.

This chain links TRBV4-2 with TRBJ2-3; 8 bases map to TRBD2. Trimming cost V 0 bases and J 5 bases; bases outside gene matches: 10. From germline, CDR1 is LGHNA and CDR2 YNFKEQ. The CDR3 is 17 residues long. The CDR3 loop is CASSQDEGRGEVDTQYF. The CDR3 region has the DNA TGTGCCAGCAGCCAAGATGAAGGGCGGGGGGAGGTAGATACGCAGTATTTT.

The chain recombines TRBV10-3 with TRBJ1-1; a possible D gene is TRBD1 (5 bases). V was trimmed by 5 bases and J by 0 bases, leaving 7 bases between them. The CDR3 loop spans 13 amino acids. CDR1 ENHRY and CDR2 SYGVKD come from the germline V gene. CDR3 sequence: CAISSGLNTEAFF. The DNA of the CDR3 is TGTGCCATCAGTTCAGGGCTGAACACTGAAGCTTTCTTT.